These 28 T cell receptor beta chains were all obtained from the same sample, sequenced in a study of blood T cell repertoires in COVID-19 (dated by TCRdb to between 2020 and 2021). Receptors were amplified or captured by the immunoSEQ multiplex PCR assay. In its TCRdb copy, this immuneACCESS table keeps in-frame sequences only and misses some clones. Where compared with another copy, unresolved V genes explain less than half of these, and the others have no known cause. The sample records under 60,000 clones, around nine tenths of which are singletons. Clones ranked in the top ten supply about 13% of the sample. Specimen: peripheral blood. The receptor source for this set is a human donor with active COVID-19. The donor label of this sample is uncertain.

This rearrangement joins TRBV7-9 to TRBJ2-7; 9 bases agree with TRBD1. CDR3 length equals 15 residues. Germline CDR1 reads SEHNR; CDR2 reads FQNEAQ (reference sequence). After removal of 4 bases from V and 9 bases from J, the junction contained 13 bases not matched to a gene. Here the CDR3 reads CASSYKGGQGSVQYF. CDR3 in DNA: TGTGCCAGCAGCTACAAGGGGGGACAGGGCTCTGTGCAGTACTTC. Full variable domain (remainder filled in from reference TRBV7-9 and TRBJ2-7): DTGVSQNPRHKITKRGQNVTFRCDPISEHNRLYWYRQTLGQGPEFLTYFQNEAQLEKSRLLSDRFSAERPKGSFSTLEIQRTEQGDSAMYLCASSYKGGQGSVQYFGPGTRLTVT.

The rearrangement joins TRBV5-1 to TRBJ2-5; weak D call: TRBD2 (6 bases). Per the germline V gene, CDR1 is SGHRS and CDR2 is YFSETQ. With 6 bases removed from V and 4 bases from J, the gap between germline ends came to 19 bases. This CDR3 is built from 15 residues. CDR3 sequence: CASTPRAGIGETQYF. The CDR3 DNA is TGCGCCAGCACCCCGAGGGCGGGGATAGGAGAGACCCAGTACTTC.

This sequence joins TRBV5-1 and TRBJ1-4, with D unclear. The CDR3 consists of 14 residues. Trimming took off 2 bases at V and 8 bases at J, with 13 bases between the two ends. CDR1 and CDR2 (germline): SGHRS, YFSETQ. CDR3 sequence reads: CASSFDTSREKLFF. The CDR3 nucleotides read TGCGCCAGCAGCTTCGACACCTCCCGGGAAAAACTGTTTTTT.

The chain uses TRBV4-3 and TRBJ2-7; perhaps TRBD2 as D (6 bases). CDR1 is LGHNA and CDR2 is YSLEER in the germline V gene. The CDR3 is 15 residues long. The germline V and J ends were trimmed by 0 bases and 3 bases, with 12 bases remaining between them. In DNA, the CDR3 is TGCGCCAGCAGCCAAGATCGCGGGACGGGCTACGAGCAGTACTTC. It codes for CASSQDRGTGYEQYF.

This chain joins TRBV15 and TRBJ1-5; D gene ambiguous. Germline V gene data show CDR1 as LNHNV and CDR2 as YYDKDF (reference sequence). Trimming left V 8 bases short and J 10 bases short, with 21 bases between. The CDR3 has 14 amino acids. CDR3 DNA: TGTGCCACCGGGATGGCAGCGGATCCTCGTCCCCAGCATTTT. Residues: CATGMAADPRPQHF.

The chain joins TRBV28 to TRBJ1-1, with a weak D call TRBD1 (5 bases). The CDR3 spans 16 residues. Trimming pared 5 bases from V and 5 bases from J, leaving 21 bases between. CDR1 and CDR2 from the germline V gene are MDHEN and SYDVKM. The CDR3 coding sequence is TGTGCCAGCAGTCCTTCCTCCTTCCGACAGTGGACTGAAGCTTTCTTT. Translated, it gives CASSPSSFRQWTEAFF.

Here the CDR3 reads CASSSVDRGIGNTQYF. DNA of the CDR3: TGCGCCAGCAGCTCAGTAGACAGGGGGATCGGGAATACGCAGTATTTT. This chain connects TRBV4-1 to TRBJ2-3, with 9 bases that match TRBD1. CDR1 is MGHRA and CDR2 is YSYEKL in the germline V gene. The CDR3 is 16 amino acids. V shed 5 bases and J 7 bases; nucleotides not matched to a gene: 13.

The CDR3 DNA reads TGTGCCAGTAGTATGGGCCATGGCTACGAGCAGTACTTC. Translated: CASSMGHGYEQYF. The J gene is TRBJ2-7, the V gene TRBV19; no clear D. V was clipped by 3 bases and J by 3 bases, with 9 bases between them. From germline, CDR1 is LNHDA and CDR2 SQIVND (reference sequence). This CDR3 comprises 13 residues.

The chain links TRBV5-1 to TRBJ1-3; D may be TRBD1 (5 bases). The CDR3 consists of 16 residues. Germline V gene lookup returns CDR1 SGHRS and CDR2 YFSETQ. V was shortened by 4 bases and J by 8 bases, with 22 bases between the two germline ends. The CDR3 nucleotides are TGCGCCAGCAGCCTAACTTTCCAGGGAACGGGGGACACCATATATTTT. It specifies CASSLTFQGTGDTIYF.

The genes are TRBV30 and TRBJ1-6, with TRBD1 identical over 10 bases. Trimming cost V 5 bases and J 4 bases; bases outside gene matches: 8. The germline V gene encodes CDR1 GTSNPN and CDR2 SVGIG (reference sequence). The CDR3 spans 16 residues. The CDR3 protein is CAWGDGDRGYNSPLHF. The CDR3 nucleotides read TGTGCCTGGGGTGATGGGGACAGGGGATATAATTCACCCCTCCACTTT.

This clone was recorded once. The CDR3 is CASSHEGGFSYEQYF. The CDR3 region has the DNA TGCGCCAGCAGCCACGAAGGCGGATTCTCCTACGAGCAGTACTTC. The rearrangement uses TRBV4-1 and TRBJ2-7, with unresolved D. CDR3 length: 15 residues. V dropped 3 bases and J dropped 0 bases, with 12 bases sitting between them. Germline lookup yields CDR1 MGHRA and CDR2 YSYEKL.

A few counts support this clone. This chain joins TRBV10-3 and TRBJ2-2; D is perhaps TRBD1 (6 bases). The CDR3 length is 15 residues. The ends were cut back, 10 bases at V and 1 base at J, with 16 bases in the middle. CDR1 is ENHRY, CDR2 SYGVKD, per germline. The CDR3 nucleotides are TGTGCCACAGAAAACAGGGTGGGGAACACCGGGGAGCTGTTTTTT. It codes for CATENRVGNTGELFF.

The rearrangement links TRBV9 to TRBJ1-6; D call uncertain. This CDR3 is 15 amino acids long. Between the trimmed V and J ends, which lost 0 bases and 0 bases, there was a span of 4 bases. Germline V gene data show CDR1 as SGDLS and CDR2 as YYNGEE. Here the CDR3 reads CASSVGSSYNSPLHF. The CDR3 DNA sequence: TGTGCCAGCAGCGTAGGGAGCTCCTATAATTCACCCCTCCACTTT.

The J gene is TRBJ1-5, the V gene TRBV24-1; D perhaps matches TRBD1 (5 bases). Germline assignment: CDR1 KGHDR and CDR2 SFDVKD. Trimming shortened V by 9 bases and J by 0 bases, and 8 bases separated the two germline ends. The CDR3 length is 13 residues. CDR3 DNA: TGTGCCACCCAGGGTTATAGCAATCAGCCCCAGCATTTT. Protein product: CATQGYSNQPQHF.

The chain employs TRBV5-1 and TRBJ2-1; 13 bases map to TRBD2. CDR3 size: 13 residues. CDR1 is SGHRS, CDR2 YFSETQ, per germline. V gave up 7 bases and J gave up 9 bases; unmatched junction bases: 4. Here the CDR3 DNA reads TGCGCCAGCCGACTAGCGGGAGGCGGTGAGCAGTTCTTC. The encoded protein is CASRLAGGGEQFF.

The chain has TRBV2 and TRBJ1-4, with 11 bases fitting TRBD1. V shed 8 bases and J 9 bases; nucleotides not matched to a gene: 8. Germline V gene data show CDR1 as SNHLY and CDR2 as FYNNEI. The CDR3 spans 14 residues. In DNA form, the CDR3 reads TGTGCCAGCGGCCAGGACAGGGGGCTTAAAAAACTGTTTTTT. Encoded protein: CASGQDRGLKKLFF.

This clone has a handful of counts. V usage is TRBV18 and J usage is TRBJ2-3; 7 positions agree with TRBD2. Germline CDR1 is KGHSH and CDR2 is LQKENI. J lost 5 bases, V lost 4 bases, and 6 bases had no gene match. The CDR3 sequence is 14 residues long. CDR3: CASSRAGVEDTQYF. CDR3 DNA: TGTGCCAGCTCACGCGCGGGAGTGGAAGATACGCAGTATTTT.

The V call is TRBV5-5, the J call TRBJ1-2; TRBD1 matches 7 bases. The CDR3 extends over 13 amino acids. Germline V lookup: CDR1 SGHKS, CDR2 YYEKEE (reference sequence). After removal of 4 bases from V and 0 bases from J, the junction contained 0 bases not matched to a gene. The CDR3 protein is CASSTGANYGYTF. In DNA form, the CDR3 reads TGTGCCAGCAGCACAGGGGCTAACTATGGCTACACCTTC.

The rearrangement uses TRBV5-8 and TRBJ1-2, with D possibly TRBD1 on 6 matching bases. Germline assignment: CDR1 SGHTS and CDR2 YDEGEE. V was shortened by 4 bases and J by 4 bases, with 14 bases between the two germline ends. The CDR3 sequence is 14 residues long. Here the CDR3 reads CASSKGQGLYGYTF. DNA for the CDR3: TGTGCCAGCAGCAAAGGTCAGGGGCTCTATGGCTACACCTTC.

This clone was seen more than once but under ten times. This chain joins TRBV28 and TRBJ2-1; TRBD2 matches at 7 bases. CDR1 and CDR2 from the germline V gene are MDHEN and SYDVKM. V was clipped by 8 bases and J by 7 bases; unmatched bases: 11. This CDR3 has 14 residues. The CDR3 DNA is TGTGCCAGCCTCACCAGGACTAGTATAAATGAGCAGTTCTTC. Translating it yields CASLTRTSINEQFF.

The genes are TRBV5-1 and TRBJ2-7; D is uncertain. CDR3 size: 13 residues. Germline CDR1 SGHRS, CDR2 YFSETQ. Deletions cut 2 bases from V and 4 bases from J, with 10 bases between. CDR3 residues: CASSFAAVYEQYF. The CDR3 coding sequence is TGCGCCAGCAGCTTTGCGGCAGTTTACGAGCAGTACTTC. Together with reference TRBV5-1 and TRBJ2-7, the CDR3 gives the full variable domain: KAGVTQTPRYLIKTRGQQVTLSCSPISGHRSVSWYQQTPGQGLQFLFEYFSETQRNKGNFPGRFSGRQFSNSRSEMNVSTLELGDSALYLCASSFAAVYEQYFGPGTRLTVT.

Worth noting for this clone: Other DNA sequences from this sample encode an identical CDR3 as well. The CDR3 protein is CASSHQVSQFNSEAFF. CDR3 DNA sequence: TGTGCCAGCAGCCACCAAGTGTCCCAATTCAACTCTGAAGCTTTCTTT. The chain uses TRBV3-1 (or the pseudogene TRBV3-2) and TRBJ1-1; D gene unclear. Trimming stripped 3 bases from V and 6 bases from J, with 20 bases between. This CDR3 is built from 16 residues. Germline lookup yields CDR1 LGHDT and CDR2 YNNKEL (reference sequence).

The chain links TRBV28 to TRBJ1-1; 9 positions agree with TRBD1. The CDR3 is made up of 16 amino acids. The V gene end was trimmed by 5 bases and the J gene end by 1 base; junction bases not matched to a gene: 8. Germline CDR1 reads MDHEN; CDR2 reads SYDVKM. In DNA form, the CDR3 reads TGTGCCAGCAGTACAGGGGGCGGGAATGGGAACACTGAAGCTTTCTTT. Protein sequence: CASSTGGGNGNTEAFF. Together with reference TRBV28 and TRBJ1-1, the CDR3 gives the full variable domain: DVKVTQSSRYLVKRTGEKVFLECVQDMDHENMFWYRQDPGLGLRLIYFSYDVKMKEKGDIPEGYSVSREKKERFSLILESASTNQTSMYLCASSTGGGNGNTEAFFGQGTRLTVV.

The chain joins TRBV6-6 to TRBJ1-1; TRBD1 is a possible D gene (6 bases). V lost 4 bases and J lost 3, with 15 bases in between. Germline V CDR1 and CDR2: MNHNY, SVGAGI (reference sequence). The CDR3 extends over 15 amino acids. CDR3 residues: CASSFRGGQDTEAFF. DNA of the CDR3: TGTGCCAGCAGTTTCCGGGGGGGGCAGGACACTGAAGCTTTCTTT.

A few counts support this clone. V gene TRBV6-6 combines with J gene TRBJ1-1; 7 bases agree with TRBD1. J lost 1 base, V lost 5 bases, and 7 bases had no gene match. Germline assignment: CDR1 MNHNY and CDR2 SVGAGI (reference sequence). This CDR3 has 15 amino acids. CDR3: CASSPPGQKNTEAFF. Here the CDR3 DNA reads TGTGCCAGCAGTCCCCCGGGACAGAAGAACACTGAAGCTTTCTTT.

The rearrangement links TRBV12-3 or TRBV12-4 to TRBJ1-1; D unclear. V shed 8 bases and J shed 3 bases, with 10 bases lying between them. The CDR3 contains 12 residues. CDR3 nucleotide sequence: TGTGCCAGCCAGAGGGATTACACTGAAGCTTTCTTT. Protein product: CASQRDYTEAFF.

V usage is TRBV2 and J usage is TRBJ2-7, with D unclear. The CDR3 covers 13 residues. Germline CDR1 SNHLY, CDR2 FYNNEI. V dropped 5 bases and J dropped 3 bases, with 11 bases sitting between them. The CDR3: CASSNNQVYEQYF. CDR3 nucleotides: TGTGCCAGCAGTAATAATCAGGTCTACGAGCAGTACTTC.

This clone was counted once. The rearrangement joins TRBV6-6 to TRBJ2-1; 8 nucleotides align to TRBD1. CDR1 is MNHNY and CDR2 is SVGAGI in the germline V gene (reference sequence). V shed 7 bases and J 6 bases; nucleotides not matched to a gene: 11. The CDR3 extends over 15 amino acids. The CDR3 bases are TGTGCCAGCACTATAGACAGGGGTGGGTTCAATGAGCAGTTCTTC. Amino acids: CASTIDRGGFNEQFF.